The source of this TCR beta chain is a study of response to subunit inactivated influenza vaccine. Findings of the study overall: Researchers suggested that each seasonal influenza vaccination recruits few new T cells.

One entry per CDR3 protein results from TCRdb running MiXCR on the RT-PCR reads. The data hold 300,000 to 350,000 distinct CDR3 sequences, with just over 20% observed a single time. This clonotype has more than one count but fewer than ten. Antigen unknown. V was shortened by 2 bases and J by 2 bases, with 6 bases between the two germline ends. CDR3 length: 14 residues. The germline gives CDR1 MNHEY, CDR2 SVGEGT. The source material was PBMCs from blood, sampled 21 months after vaccination. This TCR was recovered from a man between 50 and 69 years old who received an inactivated influenza vaccine. This chain links TRBV6-2 or TRBV6-3 with TRBJ1-4; no clear D. Here the CDR3 reads CASSYNRTNEKLFF. The CDR3 nucleotides are TGTGCCAGCAGTTACAATCGGACTAATGAAAAACTGTTTTTT.